Listed below are T cell receptor beta chains from one sample, sequenced in a study of shared clonotypes between healthy human individuals. Measured with immunoSEQ multiplex PCR; TCRdb has only the in-frame clones, and not every one. Among more than 2,000,000 clones listed, around 90% were seen once. Sequences were obtained from naive CD4+ T cells sorted from blood. The receptor source for this set is a young man in good health. Each CDR3 is given without its conserved first and last residue.

j_call | v_call | cdr3_aa
TRBJ1-1 | TRBV6-5 | ASSYSPGWSTEAF
TRBJ2-2 | TRBV2 | ASSLSWSLGELF
TRBJ2-2 | TRBV5-1 | ASSSGLDSTGELF
TRBJ2-3 | TRBV5-8 | ASSRQGTKTDTQY
TRBJ2-3 | TRBV30 | AWSGEGASSTDTQY
TRBJ1-2 | TRBV4-1 | ASSQGFGYT
TRBJ1-5 | TRBV5-6 | ASSLGIGLNQPQH
TRBJ2-4 | TRBV19 | ASSLTGWVNIQY
TRBJ1-4 | TRBV30 | AWSPPGGQVYEKLF
TRBJ2-7 | TRBV5-6 | ASTSRLAGQY
TRBJ2-7 | TRBV6-5 | ASITTGGHEQY
TRBJ2-2 | TRBV5-1 | ASSSGLTNTGELF
TRBJ1-4 | TRBV6-1 | AIRTATNEKLF
TRBJ1-2 | TRBV27 | ASSLWGRQGYYGYT
TRBJ2-1 | TRBV10-3 | AITAEGIPYNEQF
TRBJ2-7 | TRBV28 | ASTQRTGGYEQY
TRBJ1-6 | TRBV28 | ASSSGDRDFSYNSPLH
TRBJ1-1 | TRBV7-8 | ASSLSTGMNTEAF
TRBJ1-5 | TRBV18 | ASSSQTGQNQPQH
TRBJ1-2 | TRBV25-1 | ASSGDNYGYT
TRBJ2-4 | TRBV19 | ASTGLAGGHVTQNIQY
TRBJ1-6 | TRBV14 | ASSQETGNSPLH
TRBJ1-6 | TRBV5-5 | ASSLDHNSPLH
TRBJ2-7 | TRBV5-3 | ARSLVVSTYEQY
TRBJ1-1 | TRBV5-1 | ASSFWGTEAF
TRBJ2-7 | TRBV7-2 | ASSPDRPQFYEQY
TRBJ2-4 | TRBV28 | ASSLYLIGTKNIQY
TRBJ2-6 | TRBV6-6 | ASSSSSGANVLT
TRBJ1-5 | TRBV2 | ASSDQGRSNQPQH
TRBJ2-7 | TRBV28 | ASSPRRAEQY